This T cell receptor (beta chain) was identified during a study of HIV-infected patients and healthy controls. Follow-up blood was drawn about 14 weeks, roughly three months, after antiretroviral therapy began. No cell fractionation was done, so the repertoire covers all unsorted peripheral blood T cells. This clonotype was seen at least ten times. Its antigen is unknown. Alpha and beta constant-region primers primed reverse transcription of around 550 ng RNA. Separate chain-specific third strand synthesis with multiplexing indices produced the alpha and beta libraries. The cDNA received a 5' RACE adapter containing a random hexamer plus an SP2 sequencing primer site. Using its own MiXCR run on the 5' RACE reads, TCRdb lists one record per CDR3 protein. The repertoire holds approximately 6,000 distinct CDR3 sequences, about 8.6% seen once, with around 24% in the top ten. The CDR3 covers 18 residues. V was clipped by 2 bases and J by 5 bases, with 24 bases between them. In germline, CDR1 is KGHSH, CDR2 LQKENI.

Study-wide results and limits: MAIT alpha-chain CDR3s were frequent in healthy controls, depleted in HIV+. When repertoires were size-matched, rare events in HIV-infected data became overweighted.

This clonotype was obtained from an adult with HIV infection. The chain recombines TRBV18 with TRBJ1-1, with D unclear. The source was blood, collected during antiretroviral therapy. The DNA of the CDR3 is TGTGCCAGCTCACCAATAGGTAACGGGGTTGGAACGCAGACTGAAGCTTTCTTT. The encoded protein is CASSPIGNGVGTQTEAFF.